These T cell receptor beta chains were read from a single sample in a study of HIV-infected patients and healthy controls. TCRdb ran MiXCR on the 5' RACE reads and lists one entry per CDR3 protein. The sample consists of some 6,100 distinct CDR3 sequences, under 8% of them appearing once. The sample here was blood, taken during antiretroviral therapy. The receptor set was obtained from an adult with HIV infection. Both conserved end residues are part of each CDR3. The D gene is left open where the match is weak. Clone size is given for some rows only: seen once, a few or many times, or a class if the clone is expanded.

cdr3_nt cdr3_aa clone_size j_call v_call d_call
TGCGCCAGCAGCCAGGGACAGGCAGATACGCAGTATTTT CASSQGQADTQYF many TRBJ2-3 TRBV5-1 TRBD1
TGCGCCAGCAGCCAGGGACACTCCGGCACAGATACGCAGTATTTT CASSQGHSGTDTQYF many TRBJ2-3 TRBV5-1 .
TGTGCCAGCAGTATGAAAAATGAGCAGTTCTTC CASSMKNEQFF once TRBJ2-1 TRBV6-5 .
TGTGCCAGCAGCTTTACCAATGAGCAGTTCTTC CASSFTNEQFF few TRBJ2-1 TRBV7-9 .
TGTGCCAGTAGTATAGTGGGACTGAGGGACAATGAGCAGTTCTTC CASSIVGLRDNEQFF many TRBJ2-1 TRBV19 .
TGTGCCAGCAGCTTAGGGAGTCGCACAGATACGCAGTATTTT CASSLGSRTDTQYF . TRBJ2-3 TRBV28 .
TGTGCCAGCTCACCGGGACAGGGGGCAGGACAGCCCCAGCATTTT CASSPGQGAGQPQHF medium-sized TRBJ1-5 TRBV18 TRBD1
TGTGCCAGCAGCCAGGGGGGGAGATACAATGAGCAGTTCTTC CASSQGGRYNEQFF medium-sized TRBJ2-1 TRBV3-1 TRBD2
TGTGCCAGCAGTCCCCAGGGGAACTATGGCTACACCTTC CASSPQGNYGYTF medium-sized TRBJ1-2 TRBV12-3/TRBV12-4 .
TGTGCCAGCAGTTTTAGCGTGGCAGATACGCAGTATTTT CASSFSVADTQYF medium-sized TRBJ2-3 TRBV12-3/TRBV12-4 .
TGTGCCAGCAGTTTGTTGAATCGCGAGGACTATGGCTACACCTTC CASSLLNREDYGYTF medium-sized TRBJ1-2 TRBV28 .
TGCAGCGTTGAAGACAGGGCAGAGACCCAGTACTTC CSVEDRAETQYF many TRBJ2-5 TRBV29-1 .
TGTGCCAGCAGTGTAACAGGGACTAGCGGCTCCAATGAGCAGTTCTTC CASSVTGTSGSNEQFF medium-sized TRBJ2-1 TRBV6-1 TRBD2
TGTGCCAGTAGTCTCGTCGACAGGGACAAACTGTTTTTT CASSLVDRDKLFF many TRBJ1-4 TRBV19 TRBD1
TGCAGTGCTCCAGGTGAAGAATCTTACAATGAGCAGTTCTTC CSAPGEESYNEQFF many TRBJ2-1 TRBV20-1 .
TGTGCCAGCAGTTCTCTTTCTAGCACAGATACGCAGTATTTT CASSSLSSTDTQYF medium-sized TRBJ2-3 TRBV7-6 .
TGCAGTGCTAGAGACCTCAATGAGCAGTTCTTC CSARDLNEQFF many TRBJ2-1 TRBV20-1 .
TGCAGCGTTGAAGAGGTCGGGGGGAAGTCTTTGGTAGAGACCCAGTACTTC CSVEEVGGKSLVETQYF medium-sized TRBJ2-5 TRBV29-1 TRBD2
TGTGCCAGCAGCCAGATAACAGGGTTCGGCAATGAGCAGTTCTTC CASSQITGFGNEQFF many TRBJ2-1 TRBV14 .
TGTGCCAGCAGTTTATGGGCGACAGGGGGCACGCCCCAGCATTTT CASSLWATGGTPQHF many TRBJ1-5 TRBV27 TRBD1
TGTGCCACCAGCAGAGATCCCGGCGGGAGGGGTGCAGATACGCAGTATTTT CATSRDPGGRGADTQYF many TRBJ2-3 TRBV15 TRBD2
TGTGCCAGCACTTGGCGTGAAGCCTACGAGCAGTACTTC CASTWREAYEQYF many TRBJ2-7 TRBV2 .
TGTGCCAGCAGCTCCCTAACGGCTTACAATGAGCAGTTCTTC CASSSLTAYNEQFF medium-sized TRBJ2-1 TRBV7-9 .
TGCAGTGCTACCTGGGACCGCACAGATACGCAGTATTTT CSATWDRTDTQYF many TRBJ2-3 TRBV20-1 .
TGTGCCACCAGTGGCGGGAGCTACAATGAGCAGTTCTTC CATSGGSYNEQFF medium-sized TRBJ2-1 TRBV24-1 TRBD2
TGTGCCACCAGTGGTAAAGGGATGAGCGAGCAGTACTTC CATSGKGMSEQYF many TRBJ2-7 TRBV24-1 .
TGTGCCAGCAGATACCAGGGGGATACGCAGTATTTT CASRYQGDTQYF medium-sized TRBJ2-3 TRBV6-6 .
TGTGCCAGCAGTACACAGACGGGGATGAACACTGAAGCTTTCTTT CASSTQTGMNTEAFF many TRBJ1-1 TRBV28 .
TGTGCCAGCAGTTTAGGTCTGAACACTGAAGCTTTCTTT CASSLGLNTEAFF few TRBJ1-1 TRBV28 .
TGTGCCAGCTCCCAAGACAGGCTGAACACTGAAGCTTTCTTT CASSQDRLNTEAFF medium-sized TRBJ1-1 TRBV18 .
TGCAGTGCGATATCGCCGAGCGGGGGAGGGTCAGATACGCAGTATTTT CSAISPSGGGSDTQYF few TRBJ2-3 TRBV20-1 TRBD2
TGCAGTGCGTGTGTACAGGGGCGCAGTGAGCAGTTCTTC CSACVQGRSEQFF medium-sized TRBJ2-1 TRBV20-1 TRBD1
TGTGCCAGCAGTCAGAAAGGGGGCTCCTATAATTCACCCCTCCACTTT CASSQKGGSYNSPLHF medium-sized TRBJ1-6 TRBV27 .
TGCGCCAGCAGCTTGGCGGGGACTATGAACACTGAAGCTTTCTTT CASSLAGTMNTEAFF many TRBJ1-1 TRBV5-1 .
TGTGCCAGCAGGGATGAGGGGGTTGACGATACGCAGTATTTT CASRDEGVDDTQYF many TRBJ2-3 TRBV7-9 .
TGTGCCAGCAGTTTATCGTACTGGGATACGCAGTATTTT CASSLSYWDTQYF many TRBJ2-3 TRBV27 .
TGTGCCAGCAGTCTACTCCGGGACACTTTCTTT CASSLLRDTFF medium-sized TRBJ1-1 TRBV12-3/TRBV12-4 .
TGTGCCAGCAGCAAAGGGACAGGCCCCTACGAGCAGTACTTC CASSKGTGPYEQYF . TRBJ2-7 TRBV21-1 .